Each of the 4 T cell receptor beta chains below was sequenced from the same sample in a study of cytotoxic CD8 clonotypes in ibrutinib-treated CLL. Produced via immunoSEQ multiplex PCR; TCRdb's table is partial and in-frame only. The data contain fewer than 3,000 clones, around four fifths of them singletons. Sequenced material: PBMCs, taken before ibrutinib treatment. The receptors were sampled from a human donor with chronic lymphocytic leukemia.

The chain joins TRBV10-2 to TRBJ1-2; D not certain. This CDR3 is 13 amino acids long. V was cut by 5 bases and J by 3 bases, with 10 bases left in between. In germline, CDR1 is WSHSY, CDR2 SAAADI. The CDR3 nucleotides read TGCGCCAGCAGTACAACGGGAGACTATGGCTACACCTTC. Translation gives CASSTTGDYGYTF.

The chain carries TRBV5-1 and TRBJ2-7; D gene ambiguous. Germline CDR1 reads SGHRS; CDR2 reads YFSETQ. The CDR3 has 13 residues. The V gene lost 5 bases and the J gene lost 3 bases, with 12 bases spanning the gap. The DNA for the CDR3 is TGCGCCAGCAGGGTTGCACAGCTCTACGAGCAGTACTTC. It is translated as CASRVAQLYEQYF.

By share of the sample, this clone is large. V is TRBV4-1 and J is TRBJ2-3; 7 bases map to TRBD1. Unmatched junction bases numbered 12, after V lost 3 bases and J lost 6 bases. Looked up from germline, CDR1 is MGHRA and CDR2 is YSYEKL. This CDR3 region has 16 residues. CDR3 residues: CASSHLGQAGEDTQYF. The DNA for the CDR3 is TGCGCCAGCAGCCACCTTGGACAGGCCGGGGAGGATACGCAGTATTTT.

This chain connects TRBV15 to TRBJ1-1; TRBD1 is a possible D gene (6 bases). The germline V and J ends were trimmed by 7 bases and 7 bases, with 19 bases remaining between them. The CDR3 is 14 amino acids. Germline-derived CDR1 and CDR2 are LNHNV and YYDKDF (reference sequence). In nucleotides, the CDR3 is TGTGCCACCAAAAAACTTACAGGGTCGGATGAAGCTTTCTTT. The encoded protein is CATKKLTGSDEAFF.